The 27 T cell receptor beta chains in this list originate from one sample, sequenced in a study of T cell repertoires in ileal Crohn's disease. Sequencing was performed with immunoSEQ multiplex PCR; in TCRdb, only in-frame clones are kept and a portion is missing. The repertoire holds over 3,500 clones, with roughly 71% as singletons. Time point noted: neoterminal ileum biopsy at postoperative endoscopy, about 6 months after surgery. The sequenced sample consisted of ileal tissue. These receptors were obtained from an adult with Crohn's disease.

CDR3 sequence: CASRGQGSGNTIYF. CDR3 nucleotide sequence: TGCGCCAGCAGGGGACAGGGGAGTGGAAACACCATATATTTT. V is TRBV5-1 and J is TRBJ1-3; 10 nucleotides line up with TRBD1. Per the germline V gene, CDR1 is SGHRS and CDR2 is YFSETQ. The CDR3 runs 14 residues. The ends lost 5 bases at V and 3 bases at J; junction bases unmatched: 2.

The J gene is TRBJ1-3, the V gene TRBV29-1; unclear D gene. CDR1 is SQVTM and CDR2 is ANQGSEA in the germline V gene. Trimming removed 3 bases at V and 4 bases at J, with 13 bases between. The CDR3 runs to 14 residues. The CDR3 coding sequence is TGCAGCGTTGAGGAGAACTTCGGCGGAAACACCATATATTTT. Encoded protein: CSVEENFGGNTIYF. Drawing the rest from reference TRBV29-1 and TRBJ1-3, the complete variable domain is SAVISQKPSRDICQRGTSLTIQCQVDSQVTMMFWYRQQPGQSLTLIATANQGSEATYESGFVIDKFPISRPNLTFSTLTVSNMSPEDSSIYLCSVEENFGGNTIYFGEGSWLTVV.

The chain couples TRBV6-1 to TRBJ2-5; D gene uncertain. The J call may be incorrect, as the DNA end agrees better with TRBJ2-7. This CDR3 region has 11 residues. CDR1 MNHNS and CDR2 SASEGT come from the germline V gene. The CDR3 region is CASRTYYEQYF. CDR3 coding DNA: TGTGCCAGCAGAACCTACTACGAGCAGTACTTC.

The count of this clone is one. The V gene is TRBV6-1, the J gene TRBJ1-2; the D gene is possibly TRBD1 (6 bases). The CDR3 length is 15 residues. With 3 bases removed from V and 2 bases from J, the gap between germline ends came to 13 bases. Germline CDR1 MNHNS, CDR2 SASEGT. Here the CDR3 reads CASSDRDTMNYGYTF. The DNA of the CDR3 is TGTGCCAGCAGTGATAGGGACACCATGAACTATGGCTACACCTTC.

The V gene is TRBV7-3, the J gene TRBJ2-1; 7 bases line up with TRBD2. The CDR3 sequence is 15 residues long. Germline V CDR1 and CDR2: SGHTA, FQGTGA. The ends lost 6 bases at V and 8 bases at J; junction bases unmatched: 13. As DNA, the CDR3 is TGTGCCAGCAGTCGGACTGGGGGGGAGTGGGATGAGCAGTTCTTC. This gives the protein CASSRTGGEWDEQFF.

The chain recombines TRBV6-5 with TRBJ2-1; D is unclear. Trimming shortened V by 0 bases and J by 14 bases, and 11 bases separated the two germline ends. The CDR3 consists of 12 residues. Germline V gives CDR1 MNHEY, CDR2 SVGAGI. The CDR3 spells CASSYSGGWEFF. The CDR3, as DNA: TGTGCCAGCAGTTACTCCGGCGGTTGGGAGTTCTTC.

This clone appeared once. The chain employs TRBV11-2 and TRBJ2-7; D not resolved. This CDR3 has 14 amino acids. Germline values: CDR1 SGHAT, CDR2 FQNNGV. The ends were cut back, 5 bases at V and 0 bases at J, with 11 bases in the middle. DNA of the CDR3: TGTGCCAGCAGCCCAGCGCATCTCTCCTACGAGCAGTACTTC. Residues: CASSPAHLSYEQYF.

The chain employs TRBV7-9 and TRBJ1-1, with TRBD1 matching over 9 bases. Per germline, CDR1 SEHNR and CDR2 FQNEAQ (reference sequence). The ends lost 2 bases at V and 3 bases at J; junction bases unmatched: 10. This CDR3 is built from 17 residues. In DNA, the CDR3 is TGTGCCAGCAGCTTACGTACAGGGGGCAGTAGGCACACTGAAGCTTTCTTT. It translates to CASSLRTGGSRHTEAFF. The variable domain in full, with the rest retrieved from reference TRBV7-9 and TRBJ1-1, is DTGVSQNPRHKITKRGQNVTFRCDPISEHNRLYWYRQTLGQGPEFLTYFQNEAQLEKSRLLSDRFSAERPKGSFSTLEIQRTEQGDSAMYLCASSLRTGGSRHTEAFFGQGTRLTVV.

The chain joins TRBV27 to TRBJ1-6, with TRBD1 as a possible D gene (5 bases). Germline V gene sequence: CDR1 MNHEY, CDR2 SMNVEV (reference sequence). The CDR3 loop spans 15 amino acids. Between the trimmed V and J ends, which lost 8 bases and 9 bases, there was a span of 20 bases. CDR3 DNA: TGTGCCAGCGCCCTCGGGGGACCCATGGGTTCACCCCTCCACTTT. This codes for CASALGGPMGSPLHF.

The CDR3 spells CASSYSYGGSYNEQFF. Written as DNA, the CDR3 is TGTGCCAGCAGTTACTCGTATGGCGGGAGCTACAATGAGCAGTTCTTC. The chain links TRBV6-5 to TRBJ2-1; 7 bases map to TRBD2. V was clipped by 0 bases and J by 3 bases; unmatched bases: 5. This CDR3 region has 16 residues. Looked up from germline, CDR1 is MNHEY and CDR2 is SVGAGI.

This clone showed up just a few times. This sequence joins TRBV25-1 and TRBJ1-5; the D gene is possibly TRBD1 (5 bases). Per germline, CDR1 MGHDK and CDR2 SYGVNS. This CDR3 has 14 amino acids. V lost 2 bases, J lost 3 bases, and 8 bases lay in between. CDR3 coding DNA: TGTGCCAGCAGTGAAGACAGATACAATCAGCCCCAGCATTTT. Translating it yields CASSEDRYNQPQHF. Full variable domain (rest looked up from reference TRBV25-1 and TRBJ1-5): EADIYQTPRYLVIGTGKKITLECSQTMGHDKMYWYQQDPGMELHLIHYSYGVNSTEKGDLSSESTVSRIRTEHFPLTLESARPSHTSQYLCASSEDRYNQPQHFGDGTRLSIL.

This rearrangement joins TRBV6-1 to TRBJ1-1; 9 nucleotides align to TRBD1. V shed 10 bases and J 2 bases; nucleotides not matched to a gene: 8. The CDR3 is 14 amino acids. CDR1 and CDR2 (germline): MNHNS, SASEGT. The CDR3: CANTKDRGNTEAFF. In DNA, the CDR3 is TGTGCCAACACTAAGGACAGGGGTAACACTGAAGCTTTCTTT.

J is TRBJ2-1 and V is TRBV2; tentatively, D is TRBD2 (7 bases). The germline V gene has CDR1 SNHLY and CDR2 FYNNEI. Trimming pared 8 bases from V and 6 bases from J, leaving 14 bases between. CDR3 length: 13 amino acids. The CDR3 DNA sequence: TGTGCCAGCGAGGGGGGGACGGGCAATGAGCAGTTCTTC. Amino acids: CASEGGTGNEQFF.

This chain uses TRBV7-9 with TRBJ2-1; TRBD1 matches 9 bases. Germline CDR1 SEHNR, CDR2 FQNEAQ (reference sequence). Unmatched junction bases numbered 11, after V lost 7 bases and J lost 7 bases. The CDR3 covers 15 residues. The CDR3 region has the DNA TGTGCCAGCACCAGGACAGGGGCTCCTGGAAATGAGCAGTTCTTC. Amino acid sequence: CASTRTGAPGNEQFF. The full variable domain, completed using reference TRBV7-9 and TRBJ2-1, is DTGVSQNPRHKITKRGQNVTFRCDPISEHNRLYWYRQTLGQGPEFLTYFQNEAQLEKSRLLSDRFSAERPKGSFSTLEIQRTEQGDSAMYLCASTRTGAPGNEQFFGPGTRLTVL.

This chain links TRBV5-6 with TRBJ1-6; 7 bases align to TRBD1. After removal of 4 bases from V and 10 bases from J, the junction contained 8 bases not matched to a gene. CDR1 and CDR2 (germline): SGHDT, YYEEEE. The CDR3 loop spans 14 amino acids. DNA of the CDR3: TGTGCCAGCAGCCACACGACAGGGCACTCACCCCTCCACTTT. Translation gives CASSHTTGHSPLHF.

This clone was counted only a few times. The V and J genes are TRBV29-1 and TRBJ2-2; D unclear. This CDR3 is built from 13 residues. The germline gives CDR1 SQVTM, CDR2 ANQGSEA. V was clipped by 4 bases and J by 6 bases, with 12 bases between them. CDR3 coding DNA: TGCAGCGTTGGAATAAGACTGCCCGGGGAGCTGTTTTTT. Protein: CSVGIRLPGELFF.

The rearrangement joins TRBV19 to TRBJ2-7; 9 positions match TRBD1. The CDR3 is 14 residues long. Germline lookup yields CDR1 LNHDA and CDR2 SQIVND (reference sequence). V lost 7 bases, J lost 2 bases, and 6 bases stayed unmatched. The CDR3 reads CASTSGQGPYEQYF. The CDR3 nucleotides are TGTGCCAGTACCTCGGGACAGGGCCCCTACGAGCAGTACTTC.

The chain joins TRBV5-4 to TRBJ2-1; 11 bases align to TRBD2. Germline-derived CDR1 and CDR2 are SGHNT and YYREEE (reference sequence). The CDR3 extends over 14 amino acids. Trimming cost V 4 bases and J 9 bases; bases outside gene matches: 6. In nucleotides, the CDR3 is TGTGCCAGCAGCACTAGCGGGAGTTACGGTGAGCAGTTCTTC. This translates into CASSTSGSYGEQFF.

This clone showed up just a few times. The chain recombines TRBV6-5 with TRBJ2-2; no definite D call. The CDR3 has 13 amino acids. In germline, CDR1 is MNHEY, CDR2 SVGAGI. Between the trimmed V and J ends, which lost 0 bases and 6 bases, there was a span of 5 bases. The CDR3 loop is CASSYSTPGELFF. The CDR3 coding sequence is TGTGCCAGCAGTTACTCCACTCCCGGGGAGCTGTTTTTT.

The chain uses TRBV27 and TRBJ2-1; no clear D. This CDR3 has 15 amino acids. Germline V gene lookup returns CDR1 MNHEY and CDR2 SMNVEV (reference sequence). Trimming stripped 2 bases from V and 6 bases from J, with 14 bases between. The CDR3: CASSLTAPTINEQFF. As DNA, the CDR3 is TGTGCCAGCAGTTTAACCGCCCCAACTATCAATGAGCAGTTCTTC.

The chain uses TRBV7-9 and TRBJ1-5; no definite D call. Trimming left V 1 base short and J 7 bases short, with 11 bases between. This CDR3 contains 14 residues. Germline CDR1 SEHNR, CDR2 FQNEAQ (reference sequence). In nucleotides, the CDR3 is TGTGCCAGCAGCTTAGGAGGAGTTGGGCAGCCCCAGCATTTT. It specifies CASSLGGVGQPQHF.

The rearrangement uses TRBV4-1 and TRBJ1-3; D not resolved. The V gene's germline CDR1 is MGHRA and CDR2 YSYEKL. The CDR3 contains 14 residues. V lost 0 bases to trimming and J lost 4 bases, with 7 bases between them. The CDR3, as DNA: TGCGCCAGCAGCCAAGAGGTCCAGGGAAACACCATATATTTT. Translating gives CASSQEVQGNTIYF.

This chain links TRBV4-2 with TRBJ1-3; 9 bases fit TRBD1. Looked up from germline, CDR1 is LGHNA and CDR2 is YNFKEQ. V was pared by 1 base and J by 2 bases, with 3 bases of the junction left unmatched. This CDR3 comprises 16 residues. The CDR3 sequence is CASSQVGQGPGNTIYF. The CDR3 DNA reads as TGTGCCAGCAGCCAAGTGGGACAGGGACCTGGAAACACCATATATTTT.

The genes are TRBV12-5 and TRBJ2-7, with 13 positions matching TRBD2. The CDR3 covers 17 residues. Losses at the gene ends were 1 base for V and 2 bases for J; bases not matched to a gene: 5. The germline CDR1 and CDR2 sequences are LGHNT and FRNRAP. The CDR3 region has the DNA TGTGCTAGTGGTTTGGCAACTACTAGCGGGGGGGCCTACGAGCAGTACTTC. It translates to CASGLATTSGGAYEQYF.

The chain uses TRBV7-3 and TRBJ2-5, with 7 bases lining up with TRBD2. Germline trimming cut 5 bases from V and 0 bases from J; bases unmatched to any gene: 12. The V gene's germline CDR1 is SGHTA and CDR2 FQGTGA. This CDR3 comprises 17 residues. The CDR3 spells CASSPERGGGNQETQYF. The CDR3 coding sequence is TGTGCCAGCAGCCCCGAGCGTGGCGGGGGTAACCAAGAGACCCAGTACTTC.

The chain uses TRBV6-5 and TRBJ1-1; 9 bases line up with TRBD1. J was trimmed by 3 bases and V by 5 bases; bases with no gene match: 4. Germline values: CDR1 MNHEY, CDR2 SVGAGI. There are 14 residues in the CDR3. The CDR3, as DNA: TGTGCCAGCAGTCAACAGGGGGCGCACACTGAAGCTTTCTTT. Protein sequence: CASSQQGAHTEAFF.

This clone occurred a few times. Within the sample, other DNA sequences also encode this same CDR3. The V and J genes are TRBV20-1 and TRBJ2-7; possibly TRBD1 for D (6 bases). The CDR3 consists of 11 residues. V lost 6 bases and J lost 4, with 10 bases in between. Germline CDR1 DFQATT, CDR2 SNEGSKA (reference sequence). CDR3 loop: CSAIQGYEQYF. In DNA, the CDR3 is TGCAGTGCCATACAGGGTTACGAGCAGTACTTC.